This TCR beta chain was obtained from a study of T cells in Graves' hyperthyroidism and ophthalmopathy. As for the study in general: Peripheral blood draws took place at initial diagnosis, ahead of any treatment. Study outcomes and limitations: In validation, the model predicted ophthalmopathy. These predictions came a median about 6 months before onset.

Extraction of PBMCs used roughly 9.3 ml of fresh peripheral blood. From RNA transcripts, TCR beta CDR3 regions were amplified. HTBI primers drove first-round RT-PCR of the TCR CDR3. TCRdb reprocessed the multiplex PCR reads via MiXCR and lists one record per CDR3 protein. The data show some 550,000 distinct CDR3 sequences, about a sixth seen once. This clonotype was seen ten or more times. Antigen unknown. Germline V CDR1 and CDR2: SGHRS, YFSETQ. V was pared by 4 bases and J by 4 bases, with 7 bases between. This CDR3 has 12 residues. Sequencing used blood. The sequence was obtained from a woman aged 40 to 50 with Graves' ophthalmopathy. V is TRBV5-1 and J is TRBJ2-3; D is uncertain. For the CDR3, the DNA is TGCGCCAGCAGCGTGGGGTCAGATACGCAGTATTTT. Translation gives CASSVGSDTQYF. Using reference TRBV5-1 and TRBJ2-3 for the parts outside the CDR3, the full variable domain is KAGVTQTPRYLIKTRGQQVTLSCSPISGHRSVSWYQQTPGQGLQFLFEYFSETQRNKGNFPGRFSGRQFSNSRSEMNVSTLELGDSALYLCASSVGSDTQYFGPGTRLTVL.